A single sample gave rise to the 8 T cell receptor beta chains below, sequenced in a study of shared clonotypes between healthy human individuals. Sequencing was performed with immunoSEQ multiplex PCR; in TCRdb, only in-frame clones are kept and a portion is missing. The sample records more than 2,000,000 clones, around nine tenths being singletons. Sequences were obtained from naive CD4+ T cells sorted from blood. Sample subset: CD45RA+ positively selected. The receptors come from a man between 18 and 29 years old in good health.

The rearrangement uses TRBV6-6 and TRBJ1-5; possible D gene TRBD1, 6 bases. From germline, CDR1 is MNHNY and CDR2 SVGAGI (reference sequence). Trimming stripped 6 bases from V and 5 bases from J, with 20 bases between. The CDR3 consists of 16 residues. In DNA, the CDR3 is TGTGCCAGCAGCACCCCTGGGGGCTCTATTTATCAGCCCCAGCATTTT. Translation: CASSTPGGSIYQPQHF.

The CDR3 DNA reads as TGTGCCAGCAGCTTAGTGGCCTCAGATACGCAGTATTTT. It yields the protein CASSLVASDTQYF. This chain links TRBV7-2 with TRBJ2-3, with no clear D. The CDR3 consists of 13 residues. V was shortened by 1 base and J by 4 bases, with 6 bases between the two germline ends. Germline V gives CDR1 SGHTA, CDR2 FQGNSA.

This clone has only one observation. The CDR3 region is CSVLTGGMDSPLHF. DNA for the CDR3: TGCAGCGTCCTGACAGGGGGAATGGATTCACCCCTCCACTTT. The genes are TRBV29-1 and TRBJ1-6, with TRBD1 matching 9 bases. V trimming: 6 bases; J trimming: 8 bases; junction bases outside the gene matches: 8. Looked up from germline, CDR1 is SQVTM and CDR2 is ANQGSEA. The CDR3 loop spans 14 amino acids.

This clone was detected only once. The chain links TRBV18 to TRBJ2-7; 8 positions match TRBD1. CDR1 KGHSH and CDR2 LQKENI come from the germline V gene. V gave up 0 bases and J gave up 8 bases; unmatched junction bases: 9. The CDR3 is 15 amino acids. CDR3 amino acids: CASSPPEDRAYKQYF. DNA of the CDR3: TGTGCCAGCTCACCACCCGAGGACAGGGCCTATAAGCAGTACTTC.

This clone was seen a few times. The chain joins TRBV19 to TRBJ1-2, with D tentatively TRBD1 (5 bases). From germline, CDR1 is LNHDA and CDR2 SQIVND (reference sequence). CDR3 length equals 14 residues. Trimming took off 4 bases at V and 5 bases at J, with 14 bases between the two ends. The DNA for the CDR3 is TGTGCCAGTAGTACCGTCCAGGGATCTTATGGCTACACCTTC. Protein sequence: CASSTVQGSYGYTF.

This sequence joins TRBV10-3 and TRBJ2-3; 11 nucleotides line up with TRBD2. The trim removed 5 bases at V and 4 bases at J, leaving 5 bases unmatched. The CDR3 runs to 15 residues. CDR1 ENHRY and CDR2 SYGVKD come from the germline V gene. CDR3 DNA: TGTGCCATCAGTTTGACTAGCGGGACTTCAGATACGCAGTATTTT. It specifies CAISLTSGTSDTQYF.

The chain has TRBV5-1 and TRBJ1-2, with D unresolved. Germline CDR1 is SGHRS and CDR2 is YFSETQ. Trimming took off 1 base at V and 4 bases at J, with 11 bases between the two ends. This CDR3 spans 14 amino acids. In DNA form, the CDR3 reads TGCGCCAGCAGCTTGCAATCCCAAGCCTATGGCTACACCTTC. Residues: CASSLQSQAYGYTF. The full variable domain, in which reference TRBV5-1 and TRBJ1-2 provide the parts outside the CDR3, is KAGVTQTPRYLIKTRGQQVTLSCSPISGHRSVSWYQQTPGQGLQFLFEYFSETQRNKGNFPGRFSGRQFSNSRSEMNVSTLELGDSALYLCASSLQSQAYGYTFGSGTRLTVV.

The genes are TRBV10-2 and TRBJ2-3; D not certain. Germline lookup yields CDR1 WSHSY and CDR2 SAAADI. This CDR3 contains 14 residues. The V end was cut by 4 bases, the J end by 6 bases, with 14 bases between. CDR3 sequence: CASSGGQMGDTQYF. In DNA form, the CDR3 reads TGCGCCAGCAGTGGTGGCCAAATGGGGGATACGCAGTATTTT.